This T cell receptor (beta chain) emerged from a study of beta chain features in type 1 diabetes. Findings of the study overall: Sampled from patients, naive, central memory and Treg TCRB repertoires appeared more similar than those sampled from healthy donors.

Reverse transcription of all isolated RNA meant that expressed TCRB transcripts were sequenced. The data were produced by immunoSEQ multiplex PCR, yet TCRdb's version contains in-frame clones alone and is incomplete. Of around 500,000 clones in the sample, 11% were seen once. The table lists this clone with a few counts. The antigen is not known. CDR1 and CDR2 from the germline V gene are SQVTM and ANQGSEA. The CDR3 is 16 residues long. The V gene end was trimmed by 0 bases and the J gene end by 2 bases; junction bases not matched to a gene: 9. Sequencing input: naive CD4+ T cells from blood. The TCR sequence derives from a woman younger than 30 in good health. V is TRBV29-1 and J is TRBJ2-7; 8 nucleotides line up with TRBD1. DNA of the CDR3: TGCAGCGTTGAAGACCGCCGTGGGACAGGACCCTACGAGCAGTACGTC. Its translation is CSVEDRRGTGPYEQYV.